This record concerns one T cell receptor (beta chain) sequence. The CDR3 covers 14 residues. Germline loops: CDR1 LNHDA, CDR2 SQIVND (reference sequence). V lost 7 bases and J 0 bases, leaving 12 bases between the germline ends. Detection sensitivity for ex vivo total memory CD4+ was one cell in 200,000. Using immunoSEQ multiplex PCR, the repertoire was profiled, and TCRdb retains in-frame clones only, with some absent. Of some 30,000 clones detected, 82% appear once; the ten largest clones hold about 1.5%. Memory CD4+ T cells were sorted as all CD4+ cells except CD45RA+CCR7+CD95- naive cells, over 95% pure. CD4+ T cells and monocytes were enriched with CD4 and CD14 microbeads. Before sorting, cells positive for CD8, CD14, CD16, CD56, CD19 or bright CD25 were removed. This entry is derived from a study of human CD4 T cells and Enterobacteriaceae.

This sequence originates from a human donor in good health. The chain employs TRBV19 and TRBJ2-5; a possible D gene is TRBD1 (5 bases). Input material: memory CD4+ T cells from blood. DNA for the CDR3: TGTGCCAGTACTGGAGACAGACACCAAGAGACCCAGTACTTC. Protein sequence: CASTGDRHQETQYF.